The sequence of this T cell receptor (beta chain) was determined in a study of vaccination and CD4 T cells after COVID-19. Overall study results and limits: Convalescent patients displayed a median 86.3% of reactive clones emerging only post-vaccination.

Turning to this clonotype: As yet, its antigen is unknown.

Documented treatment: approximately 11-day PBMC culture with coronavirus spike peptide pools or control peptides (ViraFEST assay). V lost 5 bases, J lost 4 bases, and 6 bases stayed unmatched. The CDR3 runs 14 residues. Germline CDR1 MDHEN, CDR2 SYDVKM. An Oncomine TCR Beta short-read assay was used to sequence the DNA from cultured CD4+ T cells. TCRdb recomputed calls from the PCR reads with MiXCR, one row per CDR3 protein. The data show approximately 26,000 distinct CDR3 sequences, 35% to 50% seen once. The V gene is TRBV28, the J gene TRBJ2-7; 9 bases fit TRBD1. What was sequenced was CD4+ T cells from blood, cultured in vitro. The receptor was derived from a human donor who had recovered from COVID-19. The CDR3 spells CASSTWTGEYEQYF. CDR3 bases: TGTGCCAGCAGTACATGGACAGGGGAATACGAGCAGTACTTC. The full variable domain, completed using reference TRBV28 and TRBJ2-7, is DVKVTQSSRYLVKRTGEKVFLECVQDMDHENMFWYRQDPGLGLRLIYFSYDVKMKEKGDIPEGYSVSREKKERFSLILESASTNQTSMYLCASSTWTGEYEQYFGPGTRLTVT.